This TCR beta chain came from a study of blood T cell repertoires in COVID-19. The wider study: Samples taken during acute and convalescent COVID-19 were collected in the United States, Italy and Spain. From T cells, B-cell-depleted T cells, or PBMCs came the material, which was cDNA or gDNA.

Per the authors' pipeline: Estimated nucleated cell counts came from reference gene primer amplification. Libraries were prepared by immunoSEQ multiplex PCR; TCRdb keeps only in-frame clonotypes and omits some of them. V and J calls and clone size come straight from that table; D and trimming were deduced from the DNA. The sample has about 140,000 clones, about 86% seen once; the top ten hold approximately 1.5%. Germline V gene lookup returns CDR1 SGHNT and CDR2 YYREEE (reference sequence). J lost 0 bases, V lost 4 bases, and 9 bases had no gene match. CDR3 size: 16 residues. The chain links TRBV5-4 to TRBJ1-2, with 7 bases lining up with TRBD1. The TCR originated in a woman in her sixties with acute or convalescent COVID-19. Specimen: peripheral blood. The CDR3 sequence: CASSTAPGQTNYGYTF. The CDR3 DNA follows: TGTGCCAGCAGCACCGCCCCGGGACAGACTAACTATGGCTACACCTTC. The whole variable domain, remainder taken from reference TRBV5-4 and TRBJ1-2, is ETGVTQSPTHLIKTRGQQVTLRCSSQSGHNTVSWYQQALGQGPQFIFQYYREEENGRGNFPPRFSGLQFPNYSSELNVNALELDDSALYLCASSTAPGQTNYGYTFGSGTRLTVV.